The TCR beta chain under discussion was sequenced for a study of T-cell reconstitution after alpha-beta-depleted transplantation in children. Unique molecular identifiers tagged the TCRbeta library. Using its own MiXCR run on the PCR reads, TCRdb lists one record per CDR3 protein. Here the sample spans 450,000 to 500,000 distinct CDR3 sequences, under 15% being singletons. Specimen: PBMCs from the stem cell graft donor, collected from the stem cell graft. The clonotype was recovered from a human donor who donated a stem cell graft to a child with combined immunodeficiency.

The CDR3 DNA reads as TGTGCCAGCAGCAAAACCCGGGACAGGGTGAACACTGAAGCTTTCTTT. Amino acids: CASSKTRDRVNTEAFF. The V call is TRBV21-1, the J call TRBJ1-1; TRBD1 reflects the table's D call only, with no check against the DNA. TRBV21-1 constitutes a pseudogene. The CDR3 sequence is 16 residues long.